This entry concerns a single T cell receptor beta chain. These data come from a study of control samples from healthy donors and cancer patients. Profiling relied on immunoSEQ multiplex PCR, and the TCRdb table lists in-frame clones only, not all of them. There are roughly 130,000 clones in the sample; less than 95% occur only once, and 3.6% lies in the top ten. CDR3 length: 13 residues. Per germline, CDR1 LNHDA and CDR2 SQIVND (reference sequence). J was trimmed by 4 bases and V by 5 bases; bases with no gene match: 2. This TCR was recovered from a man aged 25-45 years in good health. The sequencing input was blood. This chain joins TRBV19 and TRBJ2-7; 10 nucleotides agree with TRBD1. For the CDR3, the DNA is TGTGCCAGTAGTGGGGACAGGGGATACGAGCAGTACTTC. Translated: CASSGDRGYEQYF.